The entry that follows covers one T cell receptor (beta chain) sequence. The data were produced by immunoSEQ multiplex PCR, yet TCRdb's version contains in-frame clones alone and is incomplete. The data show roughly 250,000 clones, with around 82% seen just once and more than 4.5% held by the top ten. The data were obtained in a study of blood T cell repertoires in COVID-19. Study background: The analysed material was cDNA or gDNA that came from T cells, B-cell-depleted T cells, or PBMCs.

Per germline, CDR1 GTSNPN and CDR2 SVGIG (reference sequence). This CDR3 has 14 amino acids. V lost 2 bases to trimming and J lost 5 bases; unmatched junction nucleotides: 5. Sequences were obtained from peripheral blood. The gene calls are TRBV30 and TRBJ2-5; 10 bases match TRBD1. The TCR originated in a woman aged 80 or over with active or convalescent COVID-19. Here the CDR3 DNA reads TGTGCCTGGAGTAGACAGGGGGCGATTGAGACCCAGTACTTC. Amino acids: CAWSRQGAIETQYF.